Reported below is one TCR beta chain. This sample also contains other DNA sequences that code for the same CDR3. Germline CDR1 LGHDT, CDR2 YNNKEL (reference sequence). This CDR3 is 12 amino acids long. Trimming took off 3 bases at V and 2 bases at J, with 4 bases between the two ends. The data are from a study of blood T cell repertoires in COVID-19. Repertoires were generated with immunoSEQ multiplex PCR, while TCRdb's copy carries only in-frame clones and drops some. The sample has around 300,000 clones; 70% to 90% are singletons. The gene calls are TRBV3-1 (or the pseudogene TRBV3-2) and TRBJ1-1, with unresolved D. Sequences were obtained from peripheral blood. This clonotype originated in a young woman with active or convalescent COVID-19. The DNA for the CDR3 is TGTGCCAGCAGCCAGAGAAACACTGAAGCTTTCTTT. It encodes CASSQRNTEAFF.